This TCR beta chain appears in the sequencing data of a study of T cells after posttransplantation cyclophosphamide. Germline values: CDR1 MNHEY, CDR2 SMNVEV (reference sequence). The CDR3 consists of 16 residues. V was shortened by 5 bases and J by 6 bases, with 21 bases between the two germline ends. Note on this clone: Its antigen is as yet unknown.

Profiling relied on immunoSEQ multiplex PCR, and the TCRdb table lists in-frame clones only, not all of them. The profile shows about 11,000 clones, approximately 86% of them singletons. Busulfan-fludarabine conditioning, marrow transplant, and cyclophosphamide on days +3 and +4 were administered. Study conclusions and caveats: Recipient CMV seropositivity and CMV reactivation strongly tracked TRB clonality.

This receptor was identified in a female patient aged 45-65 years who received an allogeneic stem cell transplant from a related donor, was CMV-positive, and had no GVHD. Some T cells could come from the graft donor. The V gene is TRBV27, the J gene TRBJ2-3; D not certain. Source: PBMCs, taken roughly 62 months after allogeneic stem cell transplant with posttransplant cyclophosphamide. The CDR3 region has the DNA TGTGCCAGCAGTCTCATCCCCATACTTAATACGGATACGCAGTATTTT. This sequence encodes CASSLIPILNTDTQYF.